This TCR beta chain was retrieved from a study of blood T cell repertoires in COVID-19. Study-wide background: Acute and convalescent COVID-19 samples came from the United States, Italy and Spain. PBMCs, B-cell-depleted T cells, or T cells were the source of the cDNA or gDNA that made up the material.

CDR1 and CDR2 from the germline V gene are LNHDA and SQIVND (reference sequence). There are 14 residues in the CDR3. V was clipped by 8 bases and J by 1 base; unmatched bases: 4. In the study's own analysis: How many nucleated cells were present was estimated from reference gene primer amplification. TCRdb keeps only in-frame clones here, not all; method: immunoSEQ multiplex PCR. The V and J calls and clone size are taken from that table; D and trimming were inferred from the DNA. The table has some 120,000 clones, roughly 79% seen once. This receptor was taken from a human donor in a cohort sampled during active COVID-19. This chain uses TRBV19 with TRBJ2-2; TRBD1 agrees at 7 bases. The sequenced sample was peripheral blood. The DNA of the CDR3 is TGTGCCAGTCTCGGGACAGTGAACACCGGGGAGCTGTTTTTT. Encoded protein: CASLGTVNTGELFF.